Sequencing of this T cell receptor (beta chain) was carried out in a study of control samples from healthy donors and cancer patients. Profiling relied on immunoSEQ multiplex PCR, and the TCRdb table lists in-frame clones only, not all of them. The profile shows approximately 150,000 clones, approximately 92% of them singletons. The sequence derives from a man aged 30 to 45 in good health. Sequenced material: blood.

This CDR3 is CASSIMAVRNQPQHF. In DNA form, the CDR3 reads TGTGCCAGTAGTATAATGGCAGTACGCAATCAGCCCCAGCATTTT. The chain has TRBV19 and TRBJ1-5; D not certain. The CDR3 is 15 residues long. CDR1 is LNHDA, CDR2 SQIVND, per germline (reference sequence). Trimming left V 2 bases short and J 2 bases short, with 10 bases between.